This is a list of T cell receptor beta chains from one sample in a study of T cell repertoires in aging, cancer and after chemotherapy. TCRdb itself ran the multiplex PCR reads through MiXCR, one entry per CDR3 protein. The table shows fewer than 6,000 distinct CDR3 sequences, with roughly 49% occurring only once. Sequencing was done on a sample of blood. All receptors come from a human donor in good health. CDR3s include the opening cysteine and the closing phenylalanine or tryptophan. The D gene is left open where the match is weak. Where a row states a size, it is once, few, many or the class of an expanded clone; other rows omit it.

TRBD1	-	TRBJ1-2	TRBV28	TGTGCCAGCAGTCAAGGACAGGGCGAGATGAGATATGGCTACACCTTC	CASSQGQGEMRYGYTF
-	-	TRBJ2-1	TRBV5-4	TGTGCCATTCACTCCTACAATGAGCAGTTCTTC	CAIHSYNEQFF
TRBD2	-	TRBJ2-1	TRBV20-1	TGCAGTGCTAGGTCACTAGCGGGTAACAATGAGCAGTTCTTC	CSARSLAGNNEQFF
TRBD1	-	TRBJ2-3	TRBV12-3/TRBV12-4	TGTGCTAGCGCCCGGGACAGGGTAACAGATACGCAGTATTTT	CASARDRVTDTQYF
TRBD1	-	TRBJ1-3	TRBV6-6	TGTGCCAGCAGGGCAGGGGGGGATGGAAACACCATATATTTT	CASRAGGDGNTIYF
-	few	TRBJ2-5	TRBV27	TGTGCCAGCAGTTTAACTGGAAAAGAGACCCAGTACTTC	CASSLTGKETQYF
TRBD1	-	TRBJ1-2	TRBV6-5	TGTGCCAGCAGTACCGGGACAGCTGGGGGCTACACCTTC	CASSTGTAGGYTF
-	-	TRBJ2-1	TRBV7-2	TGTGCCAGTAGTCCCGACCGGAGCTCCTACAATGAGCAGTTCTTC	CASSPDRSSYNEQFF
-	-	TRBJ2-7	TRBV7-6	TGTGCCAGCAGCTTAGCGGGCCCCTACGAGCAGTACTTC	CASSLAGPYEQYF
-	-	TRBJ2-7	TRBV19	TGTGCCAGTAGTATCCGCCCCCGGGGGGCTCAGTACGAGCAGTACTTC	CASSIRPRGAQYEQYF
-	few	TRBJ2-5	TRBV6-5	TGTGCCAGCAGCCCCCAGTGGGACACCGGGGAGACCCAGTACTTC	CASSPQWDTGETQYF
TRBD1	once	TRBJ1-1	TRBV11-3	TGTGCCAGCAGCTTAGGGGGGGACAGCACTGAAGCTTTCTTT	CASSLGGDSTEAFF
-	-	TRBJ2-2	TRBV19	TGTGCCAGCAAAAAGGGTCCCCAACAGACCGGGGAGCTGTTTTTT	CASKKGPQQTGELFF
TRBD2	-	TRBJ2-1	TRBV20-1	TGCAGTGCTAGAGAGGCGGCGGGGGGGACTGACAATGAGCAGTTCTTC	CSAREAAGGTDNEQFF
-	-	TRBJ2-3	TRBV18	TGTGCCAGCTCACCACAGGTGGAATCAGATACGCAGTATTTT	CASSPQVESDTQYF
-	-	TRBJ1-1	TRBV29-1	TGCAGCGTTAGGAAGGACAGTGGTCTGAACACTGAAGCTTTCTTT	CSVRKDSGLNTEAFF
-	-	TRBJ2-2	TRBV20-1	TGCAGTGCTACAGGGGAGGCGAACACCGGGGAGCTGTTTTTT	CSATGEANTGELFF
-	-	TRBJ2-3	TRBV15	TGTGCCACCAGCAGCTTAGCCTCTTCCACAGATACGCAGTATTTT	CATSSLASSTDTQYF
TRBD1	-	TRBJ2-3	TRBV6-4	TGTGCCAGCAGTGACAGGGACAGGGGTACAGATACGCAGTATTTT	CASSDRDRGTDTQYF
-	-	TRBJ1-5	TRBV27	TGTGCCAGCAGTTTATCCCCCAATCAGCCCCAGCATTTT	CASSLSPNQPQHF
TRBD2	medium-sized	TRBJ2-7	TRBV6-6	TGTGCCAGCCTGGGACTAGCGGGAGATTCGGGAAGTTACGAGCAGTACTTC	CASLGLAGDSGSYEQYF
TRBD1	-	TRBJ2-2	TRBV6-1	TGTGCCAGCAGTGAATTGAGGGGATACCGGACAGGGGCGAACACCGGGGAGCTGTTTTTT	CASSELRGYRTGANTGELFF
TRBD2	few	TRBJ2-2	TRBV7-9	TGTGCCAGCAGCCCTAGCGGGATGGGCACCGGGGAGCTGTTTTTT	CASSPSGMGTGELFF
TRBD1	-	TRBJ1-5	TRBV13	TGTGCCAGCAGCTTAGGAAGGGGGCGAGGTCAGCCCCAGCATTTT	CASSLGRGRGQPQHF
-	-	TRBJ2-1	TRBV12-3/TRBV12-4	TGTGCCAGCAGTTTACCCCCAGGCTCCTACAATGAGCAGTTCTTC	CASSLPPGSYNEQFF
-	once	TRBJ1-1	TRBV5-4	TGTGCCAGCAGCTTGCCAGGGAGGGGGGACACTGAAGCTTTCTTT	CASSLPGRGDTEAFF
-	once	TRBJ2-1	TRBV6-1	TGTGCCAGCAGTGAAAATCAGGTCAATGAGCAGTTCTTC	CASSENQVNEQFF
-	-	TRBJ2-5	TRBV6-6	TGTGCCATCAGGGGCGGGGGCCAAGAGACCCAGTACTTC	CAIRGGGQETQYF
TRBD2	few	TRBJ2-5	TRBV6-6	TGTGCCAGCAGTTACCGGTCCGCCGGGGGGAGTAAAGAGACCCAGTACTTC	CASSYRSAGGSKETQYF
-	-	TRBJ1-6	TRBV18	TGTGCCAGCTCACCCTCGGGGGCCCTTAATTCACCCCTCCACTTT	CASSPSGALNSPLHF
-	-	TRBJ1-6	TRBV27	TGTGCCAGCAGTTTCCACGGTTCACCCCTCCACTTT	CASSFHGSPLHF
-	few	TRBJ1-4	TRBV19	TGTGCCAGTAGTACCGGTGGGTACGGGGGTGCTAATGAAAAACTGTTTTTT	CASSTGGYGGANEKLFF
-	once	TRBJ1-1	TRBV5-5	TGTGCCAGCAGCTTTGCGACAGCGAACACTGAAGCTTTCTTT	CASSFATANTEAFF
-	once	TRBJ1-5	TRBV6-5	TGTGCCAGCAGTGAAGTTTCGGGTCAGCCCCAGCATTTT	CASSEVSGQPQHF
-	few	TRBJ2-1	TRBV19	TGTGCCAGTAGTATAGGGGGAGATTATGAGCAGTTCTTC	CASSIGGDYEQFF
-	-	TRBJ2-5	TRBV19	TGTGCCAGTAGTATAGACCCAGGGCAGGAGACCCAGTACTTC	CASSIDPGQETQYF
TRBD2	large	TRBJ2-1	TRBV30	TGTGCCTGGAGAATAGCGGGAGGAGATAATGAGCAGTTCTTC	CAWRIAGGDNEQFF
-	-	TRBJ2-2	TRBV30	TGTGCCTGGAGTAATCTCGCGAACACCGGGGAGCTGTTTTTT	CAWSNLANTGELFF
TRBD1	medium-sized	TRBJ2-3	TRBV29-1	TGCAGCGTGGAGACAGGGGGAGCAGATACGCAGTATTTT	CSVETGGADTQYF
-	-	TRBJ2-6	TRBV19	TGTGCCAGTAGTGTTCACAATAGCGGGGCCAACGTCCTGACTTTC	CASSVHNSGANVLTF
-	-	TRBJ2-6	TRBV12-3/TRBV12-4	TGTGCCAGCAGTCCCCGTTTGCAGCGGGGGGCCAACGTCCTGACTTTC	CASSPRLQRGANVLTF
-	-	TRBJ2-7	TRBV5-4	TGTGCCAGCAGCTTGCGGGTCTCATACGAGCAGTACTTC	CASSLRVSYEQYF
TRBD1	-	TRBJ2-5	TRBV7-9	TGTGCCAGCAGCTTAGATCAGGGGGCCTACCGCAAAGCGGAGACCCAGTACTTC	CASSLDQGAYRKAETQYF
-	-	TRBJ2-1	TRBV20-1	TGCAGTGCTAAGGGCCGCCAGGGGCACAATGAGCAGTTCTTC	CSAKGRQGHNEQFF
TRBD2	-	TRBJ2-7	TRBV19	TGTGCCAGTAGCGGGATAGCGGGACCCTACGAGCAGTACTTC	CASSGIAGPYEQYF
-	-	TRBJ2-6	TRBV5-1	TGCGCCAGCAGCTTGGCCAGCTCTGGGGCCAACGTCCTGACTTTC	CASSLASSGANVLTF
-	-	TRBJ2-5	TRBV27	TGTGCCAGCAGTTTCACAGAGCGGGAGACCCAGTACTTC	CASSFTERETQYF
-	-	TRBJ1-6	TRBV30	TGTGCCTGGAGTGCTCTAACCAGTTCACCCCTCCACTTT	CAWSALTSSPLHF
-	-	TRBJ1-6	TRBV28	TGTGCCAGCAGTTCCGATCCTCTCGGTGCTTCACCCCTCCACTTT	CASSSDPLGASPLHF
-	medium-sized	TRBJ2-7	TRBV7-6	TGTGCCAGCAGCTCCGGCCCCAACTACGAGCAGTACTTC	CASSSGPNYEQYF